The clone carrying this T cell receptor beta chain was seen a single time. The data were taken from a study of blood T cell repertoires in COVID-19. Clones were sequenced by immunoSEQ multiplex PCR, and TCRdb holds only the in-frame ones, with some missing. Among approximately 300,000 clones listed, roughly nine tenths were seen once. The CDR3 totals 15 residues. Trimming pared 0 bases from V and 2 bases from J, leaving 6 bases between. Germline V lookup: CDR1 SGHNT, CDR2 YYREEE (reference sequence). Grouping used clinical history reported by participants in a survey and questionnaire. The V call is TRBV5-4, the J call TRBJ1-6; D unresolved. Sample: PBMCs or T cells enriched from blood (not recorded which). The sequence derives from a woman aged 25-40 years who had been exposed to COVID-19. The DNA of the CDR3 is TGTGCCAGCAGCTTGGGCGCGGCCTATAATTCACCCCTCCACTTT. Its translation: CASSLGAAYNSPLHF.